A single sample gave rise to the 9 T cell receptor beta chains below, sequenced in a study of identical twins. TCRdb fed the 5' RACE reads into MiXCR, producing one record per CDR3 protein. The data show a few hundred thousand distinct CDR3 sequences, approximately 18% seen once. Source material: naive T cells sorted from blood. The receptors were sampled from a man between 50 and 59 years old in good health.

This clonotype showed up many times. The chain is built from TRBV5-1 and TRBJ1-1, with 9 bases fitting TRBD1. V was pared by 4 bases and J by 1 base, with 14 bases of the junction left unmatched. Germline V gene sequence: CDR1 SGHRS, CDR2 YFSETQ. The CDR3 is 18 residues long. CDR3 residues: CASSRTGEVAMRNTEAFF. Written as DNA, the CDR3 is TGCGCCAGCAGCAGGACAGGGGAAGTAGCGATGCGGAACACTGAAGCTTTCTTT. Combining the CDR3 with reference TRBV5-1 and TRBJ1-1 gives the whole variable domain KAGVTQTPRYLIKTRGQQVTLSCSPISGHRSVSWYQQTPGQGLQFLFEYFSETQRNKGNFPGRFSGRQFSNSRSEMNVSTLELGDSALYLCASSRTGEVAMRNTEAFFGQGTRLTVV.

This clonotype was found a few times. The V call is TRBV20-1, the J call TRBJ1-2, with TRBD1 identical over 8 bases. The CDR3 covers 13 residues. The J segment lost 3 bases and the V segment lost 5 bases, leaving 5 bases of the junction unmatched. Germline CDR1 DFQATT, CDR2 SNEGSKA (reference sequence). DNA for the CDR3: TGCAGTGCTTCCCCGACAGGGGACTATGGCTACACCTTC. Protein sequence: CSASPTGDYGYTF.

The J gene is TRBJ2-3, the V gene TRBV11-1; 9 nucleotides agree with TRBD1. The CDR3 is 18 residues long. The germline V gene encodes CDR1 SGHAT and CDR2 FQDESV (reference sequence). The trim removed 3 bases at V and 7 bases at J, leaving 17 bases unmatched. CDR3 loop: CASSFAPGRDRDSNTQYF. Here the CDR3 DNA reads TGTGCCAGCAGCTTCGCCCCCGGAAGGGACAGGGACTCAAATACGCAGTATTTT.

This clonotype was picked up many times. J is TRBJ2-1 and V is TRBV14; D call uncertain. The germline CDR1 and CDR2 sequences are SGHDN and FVKESK. V shed 7 bases and J shed 1 base, with 14 bases lying between them. The CDR3 is 15 amino acids. CDR3 loop: CASKSQAISYNEQFF. The CDR3 nucleotides are TGTGCCAGCAAGTCTCAGGCGATATCCTACAATGAGCAGTTCTTC.

J is TRBJ1-6 and V is TRBV9, with D unresolved. The CDR3 spans 15 residues. V dropped 4 bases and J dropped 10 bases, with 18 bases sitting between them. CDR1 is SGDLS and CDR2 is YYNGEE in the germline V gene. This CDR3 is CASSPGGGKASPLHF. DNA of the CDR3: TGTGCCAGCAGCCCCGGAGGAGGGAAGGCGTCACCCCTCCACTTT.

Remarks on this clonotype: One end of the junction does not line up with germline, which may come from a read error. The chain is built from TRBV6-1 and TRBJ2-7; possibly TRBD1 for D (5 bases). Germline V gene data show CDR1 as MNHNS and CDR2 as SASEGT. The CDR3 length is 13 residues. The CDR3 protein is CASSDDSSYELYF. DNA for the CDR3: TGTGCCAGCAGTGACGACAGCTCCTACGAGCTGTACTTC.

This clonotype has at least ten counts. The chain recombines TRBV6-1 with TRBJ2-6; D is uncertain. V was cut by 6 bases and J by 0 bases, with 9 bases left in between. The CDR3 contains 15 residues. Germline V gene lookup returns CDR1 MNHNS and CDR2 SASEGT. CDR3 amino acids: CASSHKDSGANVLTF. As DNA, the CDR3 is TGTGCCAGCAGCCACAAGGACTCTGGGGCCAACGTCCTGACTTTC.

This clonotype was detected ten times or more. The chain combines TRBV24-1 with TRBJ2-2; D gene ambiguous. CDR3 length: 15 residues. Germline V CDR1 and CDR2: KGHDR, SFDVKD. Trimming removed 5 bases at V and 0 bases at J, with 9 bases between. The CDR3 protein is CATSGRPSNTGELFF. CDR3 nucleotide sequence: TGTGCCACCAGTGGCCGGCCGTCGAACACCGGGGAGCTGTTTTTT.

There are a few counts of this clonotype. The V and J genes are TRBV29-1 and TRBJ2-4; 11 bases are a match to TRBD2. The CDR3 is 15 residues long. V shed 5 bases, J shed 11 bases, and the junction held 14 bases outside the gene matches. Germline values: CDR1 SQVTM, CDR2 ANQGSEA. The CDR3 DNA follows: TGCAGCGTTCGGACTAGCGGGCCCCTTGGGGTCCTTCAGTACTTC. Protein sequence: CSVRTSGPLGVLQYF.